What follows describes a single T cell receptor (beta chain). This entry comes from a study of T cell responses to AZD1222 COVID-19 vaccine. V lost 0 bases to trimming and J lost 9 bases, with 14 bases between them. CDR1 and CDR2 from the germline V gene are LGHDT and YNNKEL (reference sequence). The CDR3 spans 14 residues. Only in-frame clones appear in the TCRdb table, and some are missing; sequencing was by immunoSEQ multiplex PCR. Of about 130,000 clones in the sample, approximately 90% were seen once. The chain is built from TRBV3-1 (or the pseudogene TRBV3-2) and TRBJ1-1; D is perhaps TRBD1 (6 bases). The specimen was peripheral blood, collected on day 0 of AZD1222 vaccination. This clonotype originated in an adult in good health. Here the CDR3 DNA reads TGTGCCAGCAGCCAAGATCGGGGGGCGAAGAAAGCTTTCTTT. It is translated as CASSQDRGAKKAFF.